This is a list of T cell receptor beta chains from one sample in a study of control samples from healthy donors and cancer patients. Clones were read by immunoSEQ multiplex PCR, and TCRdb kept only the in-frame ones, dropping some. The sample has 150,000 to 200,000 clones, 70% to 90% seen once. Material for sequencing was blood. These receptors were collected from a woman aged 30 to 39 in good health. The CDR3 runs from the conserved cysteine through the conserved F or W. A D gene is named only where the DNA matches it firmly. Where a row states a size, it is once, few, many or the class of an expanded clone; other rows omit it.

V gene: TRBV7-9; clone size: NA; J gene: TRBJ1-1; D gene: NA; CDR3 protein: CASRPSTDRTFEAFF; CDR3 DNA: TGTGCCAGCAGACCTAGTACGGACAGAACCTTTGAAGCTTTCTTT
V gene: TRBV6-1; clone size: NA; J gene: TRBJ1-1; D gene: NA; CDR3 protein: CASSEIGTGAEAFF; CDR3 DNA: TGTGCCAGCAGTGAAATCGGGACTGGGGCTGAAGCTTTCTTT
V gene: TRBV4-1; clone size: few; J gene: TRBJ1-1; D gene: NA; CDR3 protein: CASSHGNYAEAFF; CDR3 DNA: TGCGCCAGCAGCCACGGGAATTACGCTGAAGCTTTCTTT
V gene: TRBV5-1; clone size: NA; J gene: TRBJ1-6; D gene: NA; CDR3 protein: CASSLEWRKGLNSPLHF; CDR3 DNA: TGCGCCAGCAGCTTGGAGTGGAGAAAGGGGCTTAATTCACCCCTCCACTTT
V gene: TRBV7-2; clone size: NA; J gene: TRBJ2-3; D gene: NA; CDR3 protein: CASSSPWADTQYF; CDR3 DNA: TGTGCCAGCAGCTCCCCTTGGGCAGATACGCAGTATTTT
V gene: TRBV24-1; clone size: NA; J gene: TRBJ2-7; D gene: TRBD2; CDR3 protein: CATSDREGSYEQYF; CDR3 DNA: TGTGCCACCAGTGACAGGGAGGGCTCCTACGAGCAGTACTTC
V gene: TRBV3-1/TRBV3-2; clone size: NA; J gene: TRBJ1-1; D gene: NA; CDR3 protein: CASSQDLKGWNTEAFF; CDR3 DNA: TGTGCCAGCAGCCAAGATCTTAAGGGATGGAACACTGAAGCTTTCTTT
V gene: TRBV7-9; clone size: NA; J gene: TRBJ1-2; D gene: NA; CDR3 protein: CASSLVGGRGGYTF; CDR3 DNA: TGTGCCAGCAGCTTAGTTGGGGGGCGAGGCGGCTACACCTTC
V gene: TRBV7-6; clone size: NA; J gene: TRBJ1-1; D gene: NA; CDR3 protein: CASSPSTEAFF; CDR3 DNA: TGTGCCAGCAGCCCAAGCACTGAAGCTTTCTTT
V gene: TRBV18; clone size: NA; J gene: TRBJ2-1; D gene: TRBD2; CDR3 protein: CASSPLPASGYNEQFF; CDR3 DNA: TGTGCCAGCTCACCACTTCCGGCTAGCGGATACAATGAGCAGTTCTTC
V gene: TRBV27; clone size: NA; J gene: TRBJ1-1; D gene: TRBD1; CDR3 protein: CASSYRGMNTEAFF; CDR3 DNA: TGTGCCAGCAGTTACAGGGGTATGAACACTGAAGCTTTCTTT
V gene: TRBV2; clone size: NA; J gene: TRBJ2-2; D gene: TRBD1; CDR3 protein: CASSQTGGSNTGELFF; CDR3 DNA: TGTGCCAGCAGTCAAACAGGGGGCTCGAACACCGGGGAGCTGTTTTTT
V gene: TRBV28; clone size: NA; J gene: TRBJ1-6; D gene: NA; CDR3 protein: CASSPGATVGSPLHF; CDR3 DNA: TGTGCCAGCAGCCCAGGGGCTACCGTAGGGTCACCCCTCCACTTT
V gene: TRBV27; clone size: once; J gene: TRBJ1-5; D gene: NA; CDR3 protein: CASSLGRQNQPQHF; CDR3 DNA: TGTGCCAGCAGTTTAGGCAGGCAAAATCAGCCCCAGCATTTT
V gene: TRBV7-9; clone size: NA; J gene: TRBJ1-1; D gene: TRBD1; CDR3 protein: CASSWGQVGNTEAFF; CDR3 DNA: TGTGCCAGCAGCTGGGGACAGGTGGGAAACACTGAAGCTTTCTTT
V gene: TRBV2; clone size: NA; J gene: TRBJ2-7; D gene: NA; CDR3 protein: CASSGVGQYF; CDR3 DNA: TGTGCCAGCAGTGGGGTAGGGCAGTACTTC
V gene: TRBV5-4; clone size: once; J gene: TRBJ1-1; D gene: NA; CDR3 protein: CASRATLLGNTEAFF; CDR3 DNA: TGTGCCAGCAGGGCTACACTATTGGGGAACACTGAAGCTTTCTTT
V gene: TRBV7-8; clone size: NA; J gene: TRBJ2-3; D gene: NA; CDR3 protein: CASSFDSANPDTQYF; CDR3 DNA: TGTGCCAGCAGCTTTGATTCAGCAAACCCAGATACGCAGTATTTT
V gene: TRBV19; clone size: NA; J gene: TRBJ1-2; D gene: TRBD1; CDR3 protein: CASKMTAGGMSYTF; CDR3 DNA: TGTGCCAGTAAGATGACCGCAGGGGGAATGAGCTACACCTTC
V gene: TRBV24-1; clone size: NA; J gene: TRBJ2-1; D gene: TRBD2; CDR3 protein: CATSDWASGGALIDEQFF; CDR3 DNA: TGTGCCACCAGTGATTGGGCTAGCGGGGGGGCGTTGATCGATGAGCAGTTCTTC
V gene: TRBV27; clone size: NA; J gene: TRBJ1-6; D gene: TRBD1; CDR3 protein: CASSRTTGGATSPLHF; CDR3 DNA: TGTGCCAGCAGTCGAACGACAGGGGGCGCAACTTCACCCCTCCACTTT
V gene: TRBV2; clone size: NA; J gene: TRBJ1-1; D gene: TRBD1; CDR3 protein: CASSYGQGTEAFF; CDR3 DNA: TGTGCCAGCAGTTATGGACAGGGCACTGAAGCTTTCTTT